The clone carrying this T cell receptor beta chain was seen ten or more times. TCRdb reprocessed the PCR reads with MiXCR, giving one entry per CDR3 protein. This table holds over 35,000 distinct CDR3 sequences, 18% found once. The record originates from a study of molecular identifiers for immune sequencing clone quantification. The overall study: RNA, taken in replicates from approximately 20,000 or 100,000 naive CD8 cells, was split five ways, with four sequenced.

Germline V gives CDR1 SEHNR, CDR2 FQNEAQ (reference sequence). V lost 5 bases and J 5 bases, leaving 9 bases between the germline ends. This CDR3 has 12 residues. This receptor was identified in a human donor in good health. Some libraries in this study had Jurkat cell RNA spiked in. Sample: naive CD8+ T cells from blood, with Jurkat cell RNA spiked in. Documented subset: FACS-sorted CD8+CD4-CCR7+CD45RA+ naive T cells. V is TRBV7-9 and J is TRBJ2-5; the D gene is possibly TRBD2 (6 bases). The CDR3 spells CASSGDWETQYF. The CDR3 DNA follows: TGTGCCAGCAGCGGGGACTGGGAGACCCAGTACTTC.